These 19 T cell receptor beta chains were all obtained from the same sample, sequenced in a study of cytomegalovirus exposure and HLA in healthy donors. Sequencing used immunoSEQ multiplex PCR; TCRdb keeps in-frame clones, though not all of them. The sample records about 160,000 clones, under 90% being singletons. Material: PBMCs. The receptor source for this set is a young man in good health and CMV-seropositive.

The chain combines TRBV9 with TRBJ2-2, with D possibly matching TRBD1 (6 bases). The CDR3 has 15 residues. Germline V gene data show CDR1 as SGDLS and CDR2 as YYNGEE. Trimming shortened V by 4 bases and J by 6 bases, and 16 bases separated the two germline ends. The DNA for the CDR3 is TGTGCCAGCAGCAACAGGACAGCACGGGCCGGGGAGCTGTTTTTT. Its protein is CASSNRTARAGELFF.

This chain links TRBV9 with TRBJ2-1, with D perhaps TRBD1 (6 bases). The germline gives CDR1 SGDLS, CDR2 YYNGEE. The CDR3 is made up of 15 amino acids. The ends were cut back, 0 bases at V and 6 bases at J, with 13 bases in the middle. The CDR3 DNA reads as TGTGCCAGCAGCGTAGAGGGACAAGGAGGCAATGAGCAGTTCTTC. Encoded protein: CASSVEGQGGNEQFF.

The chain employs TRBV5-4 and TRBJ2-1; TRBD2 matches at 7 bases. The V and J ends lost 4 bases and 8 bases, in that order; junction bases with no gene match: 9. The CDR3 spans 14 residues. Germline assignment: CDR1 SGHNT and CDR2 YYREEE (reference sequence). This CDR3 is CASSRSGNGDEQFF. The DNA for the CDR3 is TGTGCCAGCAGCCGAAGCGGGAACGGTGATGAGCAGTTCTTC.

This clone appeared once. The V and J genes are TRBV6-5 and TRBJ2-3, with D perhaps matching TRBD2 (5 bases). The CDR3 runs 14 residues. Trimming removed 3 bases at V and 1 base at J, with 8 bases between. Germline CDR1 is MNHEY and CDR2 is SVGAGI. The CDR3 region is CASSYSEGTDTQYF. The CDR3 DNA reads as TGTGCCAGCAGTTATTCGGAGGGCACAGATACGCAGTATTTT.

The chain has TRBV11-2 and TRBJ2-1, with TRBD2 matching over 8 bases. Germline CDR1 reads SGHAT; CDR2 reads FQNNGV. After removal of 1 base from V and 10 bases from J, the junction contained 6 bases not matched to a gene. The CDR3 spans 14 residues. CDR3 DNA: TGTGCCAGCAGCTTAGGCGGGAGGCCGGGGGAGCAGTTCTTC. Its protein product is CASSLGGRPGEQFF. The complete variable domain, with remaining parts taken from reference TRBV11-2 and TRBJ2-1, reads EAGVAQSPRYKIIEKRQSVAFWCNPISGHATLYWYQQILGQGPKLLIQFQNNGVVDDSQLPKDRFSAERLKGVDSTLKIQPAKLEDSAVYLCASSLGGRPGEQFFGPGTRLTVL.

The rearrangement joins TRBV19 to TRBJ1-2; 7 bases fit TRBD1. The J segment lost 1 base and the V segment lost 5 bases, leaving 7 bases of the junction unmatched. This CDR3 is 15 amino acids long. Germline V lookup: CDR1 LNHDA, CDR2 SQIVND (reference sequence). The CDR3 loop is CASSFADRVNYGYTF. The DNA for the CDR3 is TGTGCCAGTAGTTTCGCCGACAGGGTTAACTATGGCTACACCTTC.

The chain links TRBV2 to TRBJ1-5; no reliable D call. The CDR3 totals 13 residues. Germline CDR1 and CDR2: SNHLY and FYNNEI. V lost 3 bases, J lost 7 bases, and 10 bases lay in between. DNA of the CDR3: TGTGCCAGCAGTGAGGAGGGATCCCAGCCCCAGCATTTT. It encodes CASSEEGSQPQHF.

CDR3 sequence reads: CASGTGAAKTQYF. CDR3 nucleotides: TGTGCCAGCGGAACAGGGGCGGCGAAGACCCAGTACTTC. This chain connects TRBV5-5 to TRBJ2-5, with 7 positions matching TRBD1. The trim removed 7 bases at V and 6 bases at J, leaving 9 bases unmatched. CDR3 length: 13 amino acids. The germline V gene has CDR1 SGHKS and CDR2 YYEKEE (reference sequence).

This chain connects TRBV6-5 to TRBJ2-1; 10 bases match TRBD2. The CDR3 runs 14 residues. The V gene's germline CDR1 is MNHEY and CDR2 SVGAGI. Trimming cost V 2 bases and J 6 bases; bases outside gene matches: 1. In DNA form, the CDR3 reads TGTGCCAGCAGTTACGGACTAGCGGCCAATGAGCAGTTCTTC. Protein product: CASSYGLAANEQFF.

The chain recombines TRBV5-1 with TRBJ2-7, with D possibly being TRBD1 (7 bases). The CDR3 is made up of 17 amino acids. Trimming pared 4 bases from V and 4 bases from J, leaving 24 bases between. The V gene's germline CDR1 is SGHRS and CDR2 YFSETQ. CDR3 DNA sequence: TGCGCCAGCAGCCCACCCTGGTCAGGGGGGTCCCTTTACGAGCAGTACTTC. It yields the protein CASSPPWSGGSLYEQYF.

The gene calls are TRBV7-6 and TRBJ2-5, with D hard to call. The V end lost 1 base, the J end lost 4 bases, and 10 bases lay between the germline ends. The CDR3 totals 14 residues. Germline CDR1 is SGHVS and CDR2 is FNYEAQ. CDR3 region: CASSLELGRETQYF. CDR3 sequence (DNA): TGTGCCAGCAGCTTAGAGCTGGGCAGAGAGACCCAGTACTTC.

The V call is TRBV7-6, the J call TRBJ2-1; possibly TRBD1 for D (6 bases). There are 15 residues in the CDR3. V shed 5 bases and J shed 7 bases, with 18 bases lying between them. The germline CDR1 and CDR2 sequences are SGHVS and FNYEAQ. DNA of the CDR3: TGTGCCAGCAGCCTTACCTATACAGGGAAGAATGAGCAGTTCTTC. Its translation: CASSLTYTGKNEQFF.

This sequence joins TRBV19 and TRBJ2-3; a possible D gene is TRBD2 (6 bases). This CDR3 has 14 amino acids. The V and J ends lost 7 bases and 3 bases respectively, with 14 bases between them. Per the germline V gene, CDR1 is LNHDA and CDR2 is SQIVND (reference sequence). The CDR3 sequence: CASTTGEGTDTQYF. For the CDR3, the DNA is TGTGCCAGTACTACGGGAGAGGGTACAGATACGCAGTATTTT.

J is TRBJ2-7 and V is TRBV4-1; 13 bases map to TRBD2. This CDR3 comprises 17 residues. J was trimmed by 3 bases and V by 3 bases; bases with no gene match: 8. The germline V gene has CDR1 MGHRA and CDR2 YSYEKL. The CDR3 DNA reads TGCGCCAGCAGCCAGGCCCCTCGACTAGCGGGAGGCTACGAGCAGTACTTC. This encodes CASSQAPRLAGGYEQYF.

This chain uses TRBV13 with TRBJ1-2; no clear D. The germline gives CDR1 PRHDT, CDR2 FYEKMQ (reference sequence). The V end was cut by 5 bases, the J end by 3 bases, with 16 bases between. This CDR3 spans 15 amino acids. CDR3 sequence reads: CASSVVWQFDYGYTF. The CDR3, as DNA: TGTGCCAGCAGCGTAGTGTGGCAGTTTGACTATGGCTACACCTTC.

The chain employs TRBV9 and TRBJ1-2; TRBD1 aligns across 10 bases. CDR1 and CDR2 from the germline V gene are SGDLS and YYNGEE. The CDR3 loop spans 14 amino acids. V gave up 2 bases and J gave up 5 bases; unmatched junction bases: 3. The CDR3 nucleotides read TGTGCCAGCAGCGTCGGGACAGGGGAATATGGCTACACCTTC. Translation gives CASSVGTGEYGYTF. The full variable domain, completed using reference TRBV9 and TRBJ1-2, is DSGVTQTPKHLITATGQRVTLRCSPRSGDLSVYWYQQSLDQGLQFLIQYYNGEERAKGNILERFSAQQFPDLHSELNLSSLELGDSALYFCASSVGTGEYGYTFGSGTRLTVV.

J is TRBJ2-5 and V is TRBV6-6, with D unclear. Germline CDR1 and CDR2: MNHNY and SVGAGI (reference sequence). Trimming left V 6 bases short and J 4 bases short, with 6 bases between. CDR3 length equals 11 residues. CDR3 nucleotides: TGTGCCAGCAGCCCCGGAGAGACCCAGTACTTC. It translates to CASSPGETQYF.

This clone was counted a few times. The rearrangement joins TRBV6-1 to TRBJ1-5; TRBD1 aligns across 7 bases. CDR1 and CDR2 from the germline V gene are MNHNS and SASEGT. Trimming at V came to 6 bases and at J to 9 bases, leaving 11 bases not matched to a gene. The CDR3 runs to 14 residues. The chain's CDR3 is CASSQEQGRSPQHF. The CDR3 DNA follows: TGTGCCAGCAGCCAAGAACAGGGGAGGTCGCCCCAGCATTTT.

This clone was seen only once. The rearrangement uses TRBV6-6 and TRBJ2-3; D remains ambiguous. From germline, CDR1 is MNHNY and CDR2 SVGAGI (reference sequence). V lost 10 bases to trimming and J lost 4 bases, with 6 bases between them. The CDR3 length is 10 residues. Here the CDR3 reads CATMADTQYF. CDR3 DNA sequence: TGTGCCACTATGGCAGATACGCAGTATTTT.